These 18 T cell receptor beta chains were all obtained from the same sample, sequenced in a study of T-cell memory formation after mild COVID-19 (dated by TCRdb to the early 2020s). The library was prepared using 5' RACE. The sequencer was an Illumina NovaSeq 6000. In TCRdb, the public reads were trimmed at Q25 with fastp and aligned with MiXCR, with productive beta chains retained. Here each entry gathers all rows of one CDR3 protein and keeps the most common genes and DNA. In all, the sample holds hundreds of thousands of distinct CDR3 sequences, and 18% of those were seen once. Jointly, the top ten make up 20% to 25% of the sample. Sample: PBMCs or a T cell subset sorted from them (not recorded which). The receptors come from a man aged 18 to 29 who had mild COVID-19 (a few samples of this study predate the infection). The sample titles of this study are shuffled in the database, so cell type and time point are left out; the donor was told from shared clones.

The J gene is TRBJ1-5, the V gene TRBV7-3; 9 positions match TRBD1. The CDR3 is 18 residues long. With V trimmed by 2 bases and J by 7 bases, 15 bases remained unmatched. From germline, CDR1 is SGHTA and CDR2 FQGTGA. The DNA for the CDR3 is TGTGCCAGCAGCTTAGTGGGGGGGACAGGGAAAGGCGGGCAGCCCCAGCATTTT. As protein: CASSLVGGTGKGGQPQHF.

The chain employs TRBV7-9 and TRBJ1-5, with TRBD1 matching over 7 bases. Germline-derived CDR1 and CDR2 are SEHNR and FQNEAQ (reference sequence). The CDR3 has 16 residues. The V segment lost 5 bases and the J segment 1 base; nucleotides outside the gene matches: 8. DNA for the CDR3: TGTGCCAGCAGCCGTGACAGGGTTGGCAGCAATCAGCCCCAGCATTTT. Encoded protein: CASSRDRVGSNQPQHF.

This clonotype was recorded at least ten times. The chain employs TRBV5-1 and TRBJ2-3; unclear D gene. The CDR3 covers 13 residues. Per germline, CDR1 SGHRS and CDR2 YFSETQ. Trimming shortened V by 3 bases and J by 6 bases, and 11 bases separated the two germline ends. Written as DNA, the CDR3 is TGCGCCAGCAGCTCCAACGCTCAGGATACGCAGTATTTT. As protein: CASSSNAQDTQYF.

The chain carries TRBV20-1 and TRBJ2-3; D may be TRBD1 (6 bases). The CDR3 is 14 residues long. The V end lost 2 bases, the J end lost 3 bases, and 12 bases lay between the germline ends. Germline assignment: CDR1 DFQATT and CDR2 SNEGSKA (reference sequence). The CDR3 bases are TGCAGTGCTAGAATTCTTACAGGGACAGATACGCAGTATTTT. Encoded protein: CSARILTGTDTQYF.

This clonotype has only a few counts. The chain carries TRBV28 and TRBJ2-3; TRBD2 agrees at 8 bases. Trimming at V came to 1 base and at J to 14 bases, leaving 11 bases not matched to a gene. CDR3 size: 14 residues. In germline, CDR1 is MDHEN, CDR2 SYDVKM. This CDR3 is CASSLYVRGAGRYF. DNA for the CDR3: TGTGCCAGCAGTTTATATGTGCGGGGGGCGGGCCGGTATTTT.

V usage is TRBV7-3 and J usage is TRBJ2-2; 9 bases are a match to TRBD1. The CDR3 is 16 residues long. CDR1 and CDR2 (germline): SGHTA, FQGTGA. V shed 1 base and J 6 bases; nucleotides not matched to a gene: 6. DNA of the CDR3: TGTGCCAGCAGCTTAAAAACAGGGGGCTTTGCCGGGGAGCTGTTTTTT. Encoded protein: CASSLKTGGFAGELFF.

The rearrangement links TRBV2 to TRBJ2-1; 8 bases match TRBD2. V gave up 2 bases and J gave up 5 bases; unmatched junction bases: 5. The CDR3 has 15 amino acids. Germline values: CDR1 SNHLY, CDR2 FYNNEI. The CDR3 loop reads CASSEQGLVHNEQFF. CDR3 bases: TGTGCCAGCAGTGAACAGGGACTAGTCCACAATGAGCAGTTCTTC.

The rearrangement links TRBV5-1 to TRBJ1-1; 7 positions agree with TRBD1. With V trimmed by 4 bases and J by 6 bases, 9 bases remained unmatched. The CDR3 sequence is 14 residues long. The germline gives CDR1 SGHRS, CDR2 YFSETQ. CDR3 sequence: CASSQHDRVAEAFF. CDR3 sequence (DNA): TGCGCCAGCAGCCAACACGACAGGGTGGCTGAAGCTTTCTTT.

This clonotype was observed a handful of times. The chain is built from TRBV27 and TRBJ2-3; 7 bases are shared with TRBD2. Germline values: CDR1 MNHEY, CDR2 SMNVEV (reference sequence). The ends lost 11 bases at V and 5 bases at J; junction bases unmatched: 13. The length of the CDR3 is 14 residues. The CDR3 loop reads CARSGTTPQDTQYF. CDR3 in DNA: TGTGCCCGCTCCGGGACTACACCACAAGATACGCAGTATTTT.

This clonotype has a handful of counts. V is TRBV7-2 and J is TRBJ2-1, with 8 bases that match TRBD2. J lost 9 bases, V lost 1 base, and 5 bases had no gene match. CDR1 and CDR2 (germline): SGHTA, FQGNSA. This CDR3 comprises 14 residues. The CDR3 region has the DNA TGTGCCAGCAGCTTAGGCGGGGGGCCCTCTGAGCAGTTCTTC. Protein product: CASSLGGGPSEQFF.

CDR3 coding DNA: TGCAGCGTTGTGGGTGGGTACAGGGGATTATGGTACGAGCAGTACTTC. It codes for CSVVGGYRGLWYEQYF. The chain is built from TRBV29-1 and TRBJ2-7, with 7 bases lining up with TRBD1. J was trimmed by 4 bases and V by 4 bases; bases with no gene match: 16. Per the germline V gene, CDR1 is SQVTM and CDR2 is ANQGSEA. The CDR3 totals 16 residues.

The chain recombines TRBV15 with TRBJ2-3, with 9 positions matching TRBD2. This CDR3 spans 15 amino acids. Germline V gene sequence: CDR1 LNHNV, CDR2 YYDKDF (reference sequence). Trimming took 4 bases from V and 3 from J; bases not matched to a gene: 5. DNA for the CDR3: TGTGCCACCAGCAAAGTAGCGGGGGTGACAGATACGCAGTATTTT. This sequence encodes CATSKVAGVTDTQYF.

The chain joins TRBV6-2 or TRBV6-3 to TRBJ2-7; 9 nucleotides line up with TRBD1. The germline CDR1 and CDR2 sequences are MNHEY and SVGEGT. Trimming at V came to 2 bases and at J to 3 bases, leaving 5 bases not matched to a gene. CDR3 length: 15 amino acids. The DNA of the CDR3 is TGTGCCAGCAGTTACGTTCGGGGACAGGGCTACGAGCAGTACGTC. Translation: CASSYVRGQGYEQYV.

The sample holds a few counts of this clonotype. The chain has TRBV18 and TRBJ2-2; D remains unclear. With 4 bases removed from V and 1 base from J, the gap between germline ends came to 10 bases. Germline CDR1 is KGHSH and CDR2 is LQKENI. CDR3 length: 15 amino acids. CDR3 DNA sequence: TGTGCCAGCTCACTGCATGCGGAGAACACCGGGGAGCTGTTTTTT. The encoded protein is CASSLHAENTGELFF. The whole variable domain, remainder taken from reference TRBV18 and TRBJ2-2, is NAGVMQNPRHLVRRRGQEARLRCSPMKGHSHVYWYRQLPEEGLKFMVYLQKENIIDESGMPKERFSAEFPKEGPSILRIQQVVRGDSAAYFCASSLHAENTGELFFGEGSRLTVL.

This chain uses TRBV7-3 with TRBJ2-1; 7 nucleotides line up with TRBD1. V lost 3 bases and J lost 7; bases outside the gene matches: 3. The CDR3 loop spans 13 amino acids. From germline, CDR1 is SGHTA and CDR2 FQGTGA. CDR3 DNA sequence: TGTGCCAGCAGCTTTCCCAGGGGGAATGAGCAGTTCTTC. It encodes CASSFPRGNEQFF.

The chain carries TRBV6-1 and TRBJ2-7; no clear D gene. This CDR3 has 13 residues. Trimming removed 5 bases from V and 2 bases from J, with 10 bases in between. CDR1 MNHNS and CDR2 SASEGT come from the germline V gene. The DNA for the CDR3 is TGTGCCAGCAGTCTCGCCAGGACCTACGAGCAGTACTTC. Protein product: CASSLARTYEQYF.

This clonotype was recorded at least ten times. V and J are TRBV7-8 and TRBJ2-7, with a weak D call TRBD2 (8 bases). The CDR3 sequence is 13 residues long. V was pared by 5 bases and J by 7 bases, with 15 bases between. Germline CDR1 SGHVS, CDR2 FQNEAQ. The CDR3 sequence: CASSPGGTAEQYV. The CDR3 DNA is TGTGCCAGCAGCCCGGGAGGGACAGCTGAGCAGTACGTC.

This clonotype was picked up a small number of times. This chain joins TRBV7-8 and TRBJ1-1; D uncertain. Germline CDR1 is SGHVS and CDR2 is FQNEAQ. The CDR3 spans 13 residues. V was trimmed by 5 bases and J by 5 bases, leaving 12 bases between them. CDR3 nucleotides: TGTGCCAGCAGCGGGGTACCGGGGACTGAAGCTTTCTTT. Its protein product is CASSGVPGTEAFF.